The 12 T cell receptor beta chains presented below share a single source sample, sequenced in a study of radiation and T cells in renal cell carcinoma. Noted time point: baseline pretreatment blood. This sample's treatment: 15 Gy SBRT to primary tumor, nephrectomy 4 weeks later. Produced via immunoSEQ multiplex PCR; TCRdb's table is partial and in-frame only. The repertoire includes some 150,000 clones, around 78% of them detected once, and under 25% sits in the top ten. The input for sequencing was blood, taken from a patient whose treatment included radiotherapy and nephrectomy. The source is a woman aged 50 to 65 with renal cell carcinoma.

The V and J genes are TRBV15 and TRBJ1-6; weak D call: TRBD1 (5 bases). Trimming took 0 bases from V and 6 from J, leaving 9 bases between them. Germline V gives CDR1 LNHNV, CDR2 YYDKDF (reference sequence). The CDR3 loop spans 15 amino acids. CDR3 DNA: TGTGCCACCAGCAGAGATGGGCAGGGTAATTCACCCCTCCACTTT. It encodes CATSRDGQGNSPLHF.

About this clone: Other nucleotide sequences from this sample produce the same CDR3. The chain combines TRBV25-1 with TRBJ1-5; the match to TRBD1 covers 9 bases. The germline CDR1 and CDR2 sequences are MGHDK and SYGVNS. V gave up 6 bases and J gave up 2 bases; unmatched junction bases: 2. This CDR3 comprises 14 residues. Here the CDR3 DNA reads TGTGCCAGCAGGGGACAGGGTGGCAATCAGCCCCAGCATTTT. Translation: CASRGQGGNQPQHF.

CDR3 sequence reads: CASSPAASQDTQYF. The CDR3 DNA is TGTGCCAGCAGCCCCGCGGCTAGCCAAGATACGCAGTATTTT. The chain employs TRBV7-2 and TRBJ2-3, with D possibly TRBD2 on 5 matching bases. The CDR3 runs to 14 residues. In germline, CDR1 is SGHTA, CDR2 FQGNSA. Trimming stripped 5 bases from V and 5 bases from J, with 14 bases between.

This rearrangement joins TRBV19 to TRBJ2-2, with D uncertain. The CDR3 extends over 14 amino acids. The V and J ends lost 1 base and 4 bases respectively, with 7 bases between them. Germline assignment: CDR1 LNHDA and CDR2 SQIVND (reference sequence). The CDR3 sequence is CASSIGSTTGELFF. As DNA, the CDR3 is TGTGCCAGTAGTATAGGTAGCACCACCGGGGAGCTGTTTTTT.

The J gene is TRBJ1-2, the V gene TRBV19, with D maybe TRBD1 (6 bases). This CDR3 comprises 13 residues. V was cut by 6 bases and J by 5 bases, with 13 bases left in between. Germline CDR1 and CDR2: LNHDA and SQIVND (reference sequence). The CDR3 is CASSPTGDYGYTF. CDR3 bases: TGTGCCAGTAGCCCGACAGGAGATTATGGCTACACCTTC. The variable domain in full, completed from reference TRBV19 and TRBJ1-2, reads DGGITQSPKYLFRKEGQNVTLSCEQNLNHDAMYWYRQDPGQGLRLIYYSQIVNDFQKGDIAEGYSVSREKKESFPLTVTSAQKNPTAFYLCASSPTGDYGYTFGSGTRLTVV.

This rearrangement joins TRBV6-5 to TRBJ1-4, with 8 bases that match TRBD1. The CDR3 length is 15 residues. Trimming removed 3 bases from V and 3 bases from J; junction bases left unmatched: 3. The germline V gene encodes CDR1 MNHEY and CDR2 SVGAGI. The CDR3 is CASSYQGAANEKLFF. DNA of the CDR3: TGTGCCAGCAGTTATCAGGGGGCGGCTAATGAAAAACTGTTTTTT.

The chain is built from TRBV10-3 and TRBJ2-7, with D tentatively TRBD1 (7 bases). The germline V gene has CDR1 ENHRY and CDR2 SYGVKD. V gave up 10 bases and J gave up 1 base, with 17 bases separating them. This CDR3 contains 14 residues. The CDR3 reads CATRGDTASYEQYF. CDR3 nucleotides: TGTGCCACCAGGGGGGACACCGCATCCTACGAGCAGTACTTC.

The chain couples TRBV10-3 to TRBJ1-1; D is possibly TRBD1 (5 bases). Germline CDR1 and CDR2: ENHRY and SYGVKD. V was cut by 6 bases and J by 0 bases, with 14 bases left in between. The CDR3 covers 15 residues. CDR3 coding DNA: TGTGCCATCAGCGGGACTCTGGGGATGAACACTGAAGCTTTCTTT. Translated, it gives CAISGTLGMNTEAFF.

CDR3 loop: CASSKGTGYGYTF. CDR3 nucleotide sequence: TGTGCCAGCAGCAAAGGGACAGGCTATGGCTACACCTTC. J is TRBJ1-2 and V is TRBV6-5, with 8 bases matching TRBD1. Germline V lookup: CDR1 MNHEY, CDR2 SVGAGI. The CDR3 contains 13 residues. V shed 6 bases and J 4 bases; nucleotides not matched to a gene: 4.

This clone was counted a single time. The chain carries TRBV27 and TRBJ1-2; TRBD1 agrees at 7 bases. Germline CDR1 and CDR2: MNHEY and SMNVEV (reference sequence). V trimming: 8 bases; J trimming: 8 bases; junction bases outside the gene matches: 20. The CDR3 covers 16 residues. The CDR3 sequence: CASLPGQRVGRRGYTF. In DNA form, the CDR3 reads TGTGCCAGCCTCCCGGGACAGAGAGTAGGAAGGCGCGGCTACACCTTC.

CDR3 amino acids: CASSSRTGDSGGYTF. CDR3 sequence (DNA): TGTGCCAGCAGCTCTCGGACAGGGGATTCGGGTGGCTACACCTTC. This sequence joins TRBV9 and TRBJ1-2; 9 positions match TRBD1. V shed 4 bases, J shed 7 bases, and the junction held 11 bases outside the gene matches. Germline V lookup: CDR1 SGDLS, CDR2 YYNGEE. The length of the CDR3 is 15 residues.

The chain is built from TRBV2 and TRBJ2-5; D might be TRBD2 (6 bases). Trimming stripped 4 bases from V and 8 bases from J, with 8 bases between. There are 11 residues in the CDR3. Germline assignment: CDR1 SNHLY and CDR2 FYNNEI. In DNA, the CDR3 is TGTGCCAGCAGTGTGACTAGTACCCAGTACTTC. Encoded protein: CASSVTSTQYF. Full variable domain (missing parts from reference TRBV2 and TRBJ2-5): EPEVTQTPSHQVTQMGQEVILRCVPISNHLYFYWYRQILGQKVEFLVSFYNNEISEKSEIFDDQFSVERPDGSNFTLKIRSTKLEDSAMYFCASSVTSTQYFGPGTRLLVL.